This TCR beta chain originates from a study of post-analysis software for immune sequencing data. Overall study findings and caveats: Five or six TRBV segments, TRBV5-6, TRBV5-1 and TRBV20-1 among them, were found more frequent in patients than controls.

V gave up 5 bases and J gave up 0 bases, with 14 bases separating them. The germline V gene encodes CDR1 MNHNY and CDR2 SVGAGI (reference sequence). The CDR3 totals 16 residues. This clonotype was detected many times. Its specificity is not known. TCR beta cDNA libraries had unique molecular identifiers. The yield from around 1 to 10 million T cells was 500,000 or so cDNA molecules in total. A single record per CDR3 protein comes from TCRdb applying MiXCR to the PCR reads. The sample yields around 180,000 distinct CDR3 sequences, 30% seen once. The rearrangement joins TRBV6-6 to TRBJ2-1, with a tentative D call TRBD2 (6 bases). Sequences were obtained from blood. This receptor was taken from a girl under 18 with multiple sclerosis. This chain's CDR3 is CASSRSSESSYNEQFF. The CDR3 DNA is TGTGCCAGCAGTCGATCTAGCGAATCCTCCTACAATGAGCAGTTCTTC.